This entry features one TCR beta chain sequence. These data originate in a study of glioma-infiltrating T cells after dendritic cell vaccination. Clones were sequenced by immunoSEQ multiplex PCR, and TCRdb holds only the in-frame ones, with some missing. Among around 90,000 clones listed, around three quarters were seen once. No glioblastoma patient carried an isocitrate dehydrogenase mutation. CDR3 length equals 15 residues. The V end lost 2 bases, the J end lost 6 bases, and 16 bases lay between the germline ends. In germline, CDR1 is SGHRS, CDR2 YFSETQ. This clonotype originated in a human donor with glioblastoma. The chain couples TRBV5-1 to TRBJ2-3, with D perhaps matching TRBD2 (7 bases). The sample was blood, taken before dendritic cell vaccination. Here the CDR3 reads CASSFGAAGADTQYF. Written as DNA, the CDR3 is TGCGCCAGCAGCTTTGGTGCGGCGGGGGCGGATACGCAGTATTTT.